This T cell receptor (beta chain) was retrieved from a study of cytomegalovirus exposure and HLA in healthy donors. The PCR ran on 60 Vbeta and 13 Jbeta primers. This table comes from immunoSEQ multiplex PCR, and its TCRdb copy is limited to in-frame clones, with some not included. The table includes 110,000 to 150,000 clones, about 8.9% detected once. This clone was picked up a small number of times. The source is a man aged 50-59 years in good health and CMV-seronegative. Material: PBMCs.

CDR3 in DNA: TGCGCCAGCAGCTTGGCGCGGGGCGAGGGGAGCACTGAAGCTTTCTTT. Amino acid sequence: CASSLARGEGSTEAFF. The chain uses TRBV5-1 and TRBJ1-1, with a weak D call TRBD1 (5 bases). There are 16 residues in the CDR3. V was trimmed by 0 bases and J by 4 bases, leaving 16 bases between them. Germline V gene sequence: CDR1 SGHRS, CDR2 YFSETQ.